This TCR beta chain was profiled in a study of human T cells and chemical hapten exposure. Per germline, CDR1 MNHEY and CDR2 SVGEGT. This CDR3 is 13 amino acids long. V shed 6 bases and J shed 2 bases, with 11 bases lying between them. MiXCR, run by TCRdb on the RACE reads, gives a single entry per CDR3 protein. The sample has a few hundred thousand distinct CDR3 sequences, over 8% seen once. The time point: pre-sensitization, week 0. Regarding treatment: therapeutic diphenylcyclopropenone sensitization with weekly scalp DPC. In this sample, this clonotype turned up once. The sequence came from a woman aged 40 to 49 with alopecia areata. Some clones in this sample may be carry-over from other donors' samples. The sample in question was whole blood, obtained in connection with sensitization to the hapten diphenylcyclopropenone (DPC). This rearrangement joins TRBV6-2 or TRBV6-3 to TRBJ2-7, with D possibly TRBD1 on 5 matching bases. The CDR3, as DNA: TGTGCCAGCAGGATAGGGGCAGCCTACGAGCAGTACTTC. Protein sequence: CASRIGAAYEQYF.